This T cell receptor (beta chain) is from a study of shared clonotypes between healthy human individuals. At the deep level, the assay was run. Using immunoSEQ multiplex PCR, the repertoire was profiled, and TCRdb retains in-frame clones only, with some absent. The sample gives roughly 2.6 million clones, approximately 94% of which show up once; roughly 0.15% is in the top ten. The V end was cut by 2 bases, the J end by 2 bases, with 15 bases between. CDR3 length: 16 amino acids. Germline values: CDR1 KGHSH, CDR2 LQKENI. This clonotype originated in a man aged 18 to 35 in good health. The specimen sequenced was naive CD4+ T cells sorted from blood. Documented subset: CD45RA+ positively selected. The chain recombines TRBV18 with TRBJ2-5, with TRBD1 as a possible D gene (6 bases). The CDR3 is CASSPRAWTAQETQYF. In DNA form, the CDR3 reads TGTGCCAGCTCACCAAGGGCTTGGACAGCACAAGAGACCCAGTACTTC.